This T cell receptor beta chain was captured by sequencing in a study of T cells in Graves' hyperthyroidism and ophthalmopathy. Overall study findings and caveats: Most thyroid clonotypes expanded above 0.001 appeared in blood too.

These patients, aged 18 to 65, had recently diagnosed hyperthyroidism lasting under 2 months. Uncontrolled infection, other autoimmune disease, pregnancy or lactation disqualified patients from enrolment. This CDR3 has 13 residues. The V end was cut by 5 bases, the J end by 3 bases, with 10 bases between. TCR beta CDR3 region amplification was performed from RNA transcripts. The TCR CDR3 was amplified in a first-round RT-PCR using the HTBI primer set. TCRdb reprocessed the multiplex PCR reads with MiXCR, giving one entry per CDR3 protein. In the table there are around 350,000 distinct CDR3 sequences, 19% of which are singletons. This clonotype was seen repeatedly, ten times or more. Its antigen is not known.

Sequenced sample: blood. The sequence was obtained from a woman between 18 and 29 years old with Graves' hyperthyroidism. The rearrangement uses TRBV12-3 or TRBV12-4 and TRBJ1-1; D is ambiguous. In DNA, the CDR3 is TGTGCCAGCAGTCCTTTATGGGACACTGAAGCTTTCTTT. Translated, it gives CASSPLWDTEAFF.